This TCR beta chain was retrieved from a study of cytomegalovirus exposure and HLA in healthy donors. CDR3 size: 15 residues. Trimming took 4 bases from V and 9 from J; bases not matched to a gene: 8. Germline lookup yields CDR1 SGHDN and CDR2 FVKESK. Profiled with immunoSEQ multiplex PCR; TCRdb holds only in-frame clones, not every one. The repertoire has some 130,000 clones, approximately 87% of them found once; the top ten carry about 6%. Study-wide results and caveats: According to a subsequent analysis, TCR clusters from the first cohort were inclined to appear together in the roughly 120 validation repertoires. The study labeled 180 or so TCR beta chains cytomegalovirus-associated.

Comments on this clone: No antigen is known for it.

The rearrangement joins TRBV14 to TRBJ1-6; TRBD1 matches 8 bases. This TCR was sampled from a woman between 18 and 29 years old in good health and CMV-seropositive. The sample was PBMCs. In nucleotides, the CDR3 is TGTGCCAGCAGCCCCCTCGGCAGGGGGCTTTCACCCCTCCACTTT. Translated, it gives CASSPLGRGLSPLHF.